The next 19 T cell receptor beta chains were all read from a single sample in a study of cytomegalovirus exposure and HLA in healthy donors. The PCR ran on 60 Vbeta and 13 Jbeta primers. Using immunoSEQ multiplex PCR, the repertoire was profiled, and TCRdb retains in-frame clones only, with some absent. The sample lists around 75,000 clones; 75% to 80% were seen once. The sample taken for sequencing was PBMCs. The receptor source for this set is a man aged 35 to 55 in good health and CMV-seronegative.

This chain connects TRBV14 to TRBJ2-1; D possibly corresponds to TRBD1 (6 bases). The V gene lost 4 bases and the J gene lost 3 bases, with 10 bases spanning the gap. From germline, CDR1 is SGHDN and CDR2 FVKESK. The CDR3 is 14 residues long. The CDR3 region is CASSPDSYYNEQFF. The CDR3 nucleotides are TGTGCCAGCAGCCCGGACAGTTACTACAATGAGCAGTTCTTC.

This clone was seen more than once but under ten times. This sequence joins TRBV6-5 and TRBJ1-5; D is undetermined. V shed 2 bases and J shed 7 bases, with 12 bases lying between them. CDR1 is MNHEY and CDR2 is SVGAGI in the germline V gene. The CDR3 is 14 residues long. The CDR3: CASSYPRVSQPQHF. CDR3 DNA: TGTGCCAGCAGTTACCCGCGTGTATCCCAGCCCCAGCATTTT.

The V and J genes are TRBV11-2 and TRBJ1-5; D gene uncertain. The CDR3 covers 13 residues. The germline V gene has CDR1 SGHAT and CDR2 FQNNGV. The V and J ends lost 2 bases and 4 bases respectively, with 6 bases between them. For the CDR3, the DNA is TGTGCCAGCAGCTTATCGGGTAATCAGCCCCAGCATTTT. Residues: CASSLSGNQPQHF.

This rearrangement joins TRBV10-2 to TRBJ2-3, with TRBD1 matching 11 bases. The junction had 7 bases not matched to a gene; V was cut back by 7 bases and J by 4 bases. The CDR3 loop spans 15 amino acids. CDR1 WSHSY and CDR2 SAAADI come from the germline V gene. The CDR3, as DNA: TGCGCCAGCAACATGGGACAGGGGGGGGCAGATACGCAGTATTTT. It is translated as CASNMGQGGADTQYF.

This clone appeared once. The chain employs TRBV5-1 and TRBJ2-7, with 7 positions matching TRBD1. CDR3 length: 14 residues. Germline V gene sequence: CDR1 SGHRS, CDR2 YFSETQ. V trimming: 5 bases; J trimming: 2 bases; junction bases outside the gene matches: 7. The chain's CDR3 is CASRPDTGAYEQYF. Written as DNA, the CDR3 is TGCGCCAGCAGACCGGACACAGGGGCCTACGAGCAGTACTTC.

The chain links TRBV18 to TRBJ1-2, with D unresolved. The CDR3 runs to 14 residues. With 3 bases removed from V and 6 bases from J, the gap between germline ends came to 14 bases. The germline V gene encodes CDR1 KGHSH and CDR2 LQKENI. The CDR3 protein is CASSPADGEHGYTF. CDR3 nucleotides: TGTGCCAGCTCACCTGCCGACGGGGAGCATGGCTACACCTTC.

The V and J genes are TRBV18 and TRBJ1-5; 7 nucleotides agree with TRBD1. Germline V lookup: CDR1 KGHSH, CDR2 LQKENI. After removal of 0 bases from V and 3 bases from J, the junction contained 2 bases not matched to a gene. CDR3 length: 15 residues. CDR3 amino acids: CASSPPGQNNQPQHF. The CDR3 DNA sequence: TGTGCCAGCTCACCACCGGGACAGAACAATCAGCCCCAGCATTTT. The variable domain in full, completed from reference TRBV18 and TRBJ1-5, reads NAGVMQNPRHLVRRRGQEARLRCSPMKGHSHVYWYRQLPEEGLKFMVYLQKENIIDESGMPKERFSAEFPKEGPSILRIQQVVRGDSAAYFCASSPPGQNNQPQHFGDGTRLSIL.

The chain combines TRBV28 with TRBJ1-1; D is undetermined. This CDR3 has 14 amino acids. Trimming took 6 bases from V and 5 from J, leaving 16 bases between them. Germline lookup yields CDR1 MDHEN and CDR2 SYDVKM. CDR3 in amino acids: CASRTTTGWTEAFF. The DNA of the CDR3 is TGTGCCAGCAGGACGACAACGGGGTGGACTGAAGCTTTCTTT.

The gene calls are TRBV19 and TRBJ1-2; 9 nucleotides align to TRBD1. J lost 7 bases, V lost 2 bases, and 8 bases had no gene match. CDR3 length: 15 amino acids. The germline gives CDR1 LNHDA, CDR2 SQIVND (reference sequence). The DNA for the CDR3 is TGTGCCAGTAGTATACCGGGACAGGGAAAGGTTGGCTACACCTTC. Translated: CASSIPGQGKVGYTF.

V is TRBV23-1 and J is TRBJ1-5; 8 positions agree with TRBD1. TRBV23-1 carries the ORF label, with uncertain function. The junction had 6 bases not matched to a gene; V was cut back by 0 bases and J by 5 bases. This CDR3 has 16 amino acids. The chain's CDR3 is CASSQSPGQDYQPQHF. The CDR3 bases are TGCGCCAGCAGTCAATCGCCGGGACAGGACTATCAGCCCCAGCATTTT.

The chain carries TRBV19 and TRBJ2-3, with D possibly matching TRBD2 (6 bases). Germline CDR1 is LNHDA and CDR2 is SQIVND (reference sequence). CDR3 length equals 15 residues. Between the trimmed V and J ends, which lost 5 bases and 0 bases, there was a span of 12 bases. CDR3 in DNA: TGTGCCAGTAGTTTTAGCGGATCAAGCACAGATACGCAGTATTTT. Encoded protein: CASSFSGSSTDTQYF.

V gene TRBV28 combines with J gene TRBJ1-2, with 10 bases fitting TRBD1. The CDR3 spans 14 residues. Germline V gene lookup returns CDR1 MDHEN and CDR2 SYDVKM. V shed 7 bases, J shed 4 bases, and the junction held 6 bases outside the gene matches. CDR3 protein: CASKSGTGVYGYTF. The CDR3 DNA follows: TGTGCCAGCAAAAGTGGGACAGGGGTCTATGGCTACACCTTC.

V is TRBV30 and J is TRBJ1-5, with 8 bases fitting TRBD1. CDR3 length: 13 amino acids. V shed 3 bases and J 13 bases; nucleotides not matched to a gene: 11. Germline V gives CDR1 GTSNPN, CDR2 SVGIG (reference sequence). CDR3 sequence reads: CAWSRLTWDRQHF. CDR3 DNA sequence: TGTGCCTGGAGCCGTCTAACTTGGGACAGGCAGCATTTT.

The chain couples TRBV2 to TRBJ1-1; maybe TRBD1 (6 bases). The CDR3 spans 14 residues. Germline V gene sequence: CDR1 SNHLY, CDR2 FYNNEI. Trimming removed 5 bases at V and 1 base at J, with 11 bases between. CDR3 nucleotide sequence: TGTGCCAGCAGTCAGGGGACGAGGAACACTGAAGCTTTCTTT. It specifies CASSQGTRNTEAFF.

This clone was detected a few times. The chain couples TRBV6-5 to TRBJ1-5; D not certain. The CDR3 consists of 14 residues. Trimming pared 5 bases from V and 6 bases from J, leaving 14 bases between. Germline-derived CDR1 and CDR2 are MNHEY and SVGAGI. The CDR3 nucleotides are TGTGCCAGCAGTCAAAGTACCTTAGCTCAGCCCCAGCATTTT. It is translated as CASSQSTLAQPQHF.

The CDR3 sequence is CASSRQAPGYTF. DNA of the CDR3: TGTGCCAGCAGTCGGCAGGCTCCCGGCTACACCTTC. The rearrangement uses TRBV2 and TRBJ1-2; D unclear. The V gene's germline CDR1 is SNHLY and CDR2 FYNNEI. The CDR3 runs 12 residues. V was cut by 5 bases and J by 8 bases, with 12 bases left in between.

The rearrangement links TRBV30 to TRBJ2-2; TRBD1 agrees at 9 bases. There are 15 residues in the CDR3. Germline V gene sequence: CDR1 GTSNPN, CDR2 SVGIG (reference sequence). With 3 bases clipped from V and 4 bases from J, the junction kept 6 bases outside the gene matches. The CDR3 DNA reads TGTGCCTGGAGGGGCGCGACAGGGGGCACCGGGGAGCTGTTTTTT. Amino acids: CAWRGATGGTGELFF. Variable domain in full (rest from reference TRBV30 and TRBJ2-2): SQTIHQWPATLVQPVGSPLSLECTVEGTSNPNLYWYRQAAGRGLQLLFYSVGIGQISSEVPQNLSASRPQDRQFILSSKKLLLSDSGFYLCAWRGATGGTGELFFGEGSRLTVL.

As regards this clone: Germline and junction disagree at one end, which may indicate a read error. V is TRBV7-7 and J is TRBJ2-7; TRBD1 matches at 10 bases. The CDR3 totals 14 residues. Germline V CDR1 and CDR2: SSHAT, FNYEAQ (reference sequence). CDR3: CASSPGQGNYEQYF. CDR3 coding DNA: TGTGCTAGCAGCCCGGGACAGGGGAACTACGAGCAGTACTTC.

The genes are TRBV28 and TRBJ1-1; D gene uncertain. Germline CDR1 reads MDHEN; CDR2 reads SYDVKM. The CDR3 spans 11 residues. The V end was cut by 5 bases, the J end by 4 bases, with 5 bases between. The CDR3 loop is CASSPGTEAFF. The CDR3 nucleotides read TGTGCCAGCAGTCCGGGCACTGAAGCTTTCTTT.